The source of this T cell receptor (beta chain) is a study of T cell responses to AZD1222 COVID-19 vaccine. Overall study results and limits: Among AZD1222 vaccinees, only six were seropositive at baseline. Every sample of the repertoires postdated the peak T cell response. Clonal diversity was possibly underestimated, and white British individuals and females predominated among donors.

Method: immunoSEQ multiplex PCR; TCRdb's copy keeps in-frame clones and lacks some. The data show roughly 270,000 clones, about 94% seen once. In regard to this clone: Its antigen is currently unknown. At one of its ends the junction is not consistent with the germline gene, which may arise from a read error.

Germline assignment: CDR1 SSHAT and CDR2 FNYEAQ (reference sequence). The CDR3 is made up of 15 amino acids. Recipients boosted at about 4 weeks or about 12 weeks are pooled. The chain has TRBV7-7 and TRBJ2-1, with D possibly TRBD1 on 6 matching bases. This receptor was obtained from an adult who received the AZD1222 COVID-19 vaccine. The input for sequencing was peripheral blood, taken 28 days after the second AZD1222 dose. This CDR3 reads CASSLGQGLYNEQFF. CDR3 coding DNA: TGTGCTAGCAGCTTAGGGCAGGGGTTGTACAATGAGCAGTTCTTC.